The subject of this entry is one T cell receptor (beta chain). Its antigen remains unknown. These data come from a study of T-cell memory formation after mild COVID-19. Study findings and constraints: In pre-infection memory, a portion of responding clones appeared, which suggested that cross-reactive memory joined. Later expanders leaned CD4+, whereas clones that contracted between day 15 and 85 were balanced CD4/CD8.

This CDR3 spans 14 amino acids. Germline V gene lookup returns CDR1 SQVTM and CDR2 ANQGSEA. V was shortened by 5 bases and J by 5 bases, with 16 bases between the two germline ends. TCRdb called the 5' RACE reads again in MiXCR, with one record for every CDR3 protein. The sample includes about 440,000 distinct CDR3 sequences, around 18% of them seen just once. The chain combines TRBV29-1 with TRBJ2-1, with unresolved D. Sequencing used PBMCs or a T cell subset sorted from them (not recorded which). The TCR originated in an adult woman who had mild COVID-19 (a few samples of this study predate the infection). Cell type and time point are not known. In DNA form, the CDR3 reads TGCAGCGTTCCCCGAGCCGGAGTCAACAATGAGCAGTTCTTC. Encoded protein: CSVPRAGVNNEQFF.